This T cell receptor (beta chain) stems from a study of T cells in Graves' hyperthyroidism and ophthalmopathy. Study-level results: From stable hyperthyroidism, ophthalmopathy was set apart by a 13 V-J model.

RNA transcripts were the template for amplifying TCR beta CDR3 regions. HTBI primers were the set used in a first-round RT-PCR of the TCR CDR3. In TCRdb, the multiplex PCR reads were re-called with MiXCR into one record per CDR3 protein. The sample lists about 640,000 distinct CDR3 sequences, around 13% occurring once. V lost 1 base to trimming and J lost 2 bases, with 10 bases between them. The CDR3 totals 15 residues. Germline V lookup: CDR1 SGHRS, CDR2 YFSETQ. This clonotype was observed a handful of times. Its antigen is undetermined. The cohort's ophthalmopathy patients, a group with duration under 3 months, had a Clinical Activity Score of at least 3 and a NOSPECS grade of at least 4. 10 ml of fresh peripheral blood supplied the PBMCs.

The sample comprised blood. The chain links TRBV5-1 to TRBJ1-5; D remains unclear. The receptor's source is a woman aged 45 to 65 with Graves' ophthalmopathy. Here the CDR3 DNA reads TGCGCCAGCAGCTTGAGGTCCGGGGGCAATCAGCCCCAGCATTTT. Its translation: CASSLRSGGNQPQHF. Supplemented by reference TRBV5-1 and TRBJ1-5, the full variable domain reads KAGVTQTPRYLIKTRGQQVTLSCSPISGHRSVSWYQQTPGQGLQFLFEYFSETQRNKGNFPGRFSGRQFSNSRSEMNVSTLELGDSALYLCASSLRSGGNQPQHFGDGTRLSIL.